This T cell receptor beta chain is from a study of beta chain features in type 1 diabetes. Study-wide points: In all four CD4+ subsets, TCRB CDR3 length was significantly, moderately reduced in type 1 diabetes.

This clone was counted a few times. Antigen specificity is unknown. Expressed TCRB transcripts got sequenced, as all isolated RNA was reverse transcribed. Produced via immunoSEQ multiplex PCR; TCRdb's table is partial and in-frame only. This sample yields 400,000 or so clones, of which around a tenth are seen a single time; less than 0.65% belongs to the top ten. V lost 2 bases, J lost 6 bases, and 7 bases lay in between. Germline assignment: CDR1 MGHRA and CDR2 YSYEKL. The CDR3 totals 13 residues. The sample taken for sequencing was central memory CD4+ T cells from blood. This TCR was recovered from a man aged 25-40 years with type 1 diabetes. This sequence joins TRBV4-1 and TRBJ2-2, with D unclear. CDR3 loop: CASSQNFPGELFF. The CDR3 nucleotides read TGCGCCAGCAGCCAAAACTTCCCCGGGGAGCTGTTTTTT.